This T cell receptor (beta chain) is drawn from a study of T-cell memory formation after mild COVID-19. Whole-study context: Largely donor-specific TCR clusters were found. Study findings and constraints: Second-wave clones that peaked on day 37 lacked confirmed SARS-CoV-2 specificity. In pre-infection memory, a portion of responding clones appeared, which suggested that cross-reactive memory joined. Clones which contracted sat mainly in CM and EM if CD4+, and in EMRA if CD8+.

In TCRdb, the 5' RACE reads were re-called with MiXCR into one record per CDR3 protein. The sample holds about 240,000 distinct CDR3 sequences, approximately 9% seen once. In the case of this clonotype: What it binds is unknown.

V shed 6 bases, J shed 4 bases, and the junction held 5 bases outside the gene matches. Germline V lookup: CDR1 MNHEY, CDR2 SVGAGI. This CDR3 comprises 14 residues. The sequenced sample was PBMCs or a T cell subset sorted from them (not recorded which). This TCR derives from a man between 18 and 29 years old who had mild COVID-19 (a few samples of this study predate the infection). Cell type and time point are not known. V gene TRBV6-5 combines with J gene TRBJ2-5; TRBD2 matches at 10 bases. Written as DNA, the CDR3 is TGTGCCAGCAGGCTAGCGGGGGTTGGAGAGACCCAGTACTTC. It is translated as CASRLAGVGETQYF.